A selection of T cell receptor beta chains follows, all from one sample in a study of T cell repertoires in cytomegalovirus infection. Antigens for these TCRs are unknown. TCRdb processed the reads anew with MiXCR; each CDR3 protein has one entry. Of hundreds of thousands of distinct CDR3 sequences in the sample, 30% to 35% were seen once. The sequencing used cultured PBMCs, collected from culture after CMV antigen stimulation. Receptor source: a human donor in good health (CMV status not recorded). Some clones in this sample may be carry-over from other donors' samples. Each CDR3 is given with its conserved first and last residue. D genes are given only for firm matches. For some rows the clone size is stated as once, few or many, or as a class when expanded; others skip it.

d_call,j_call,v_call,clone_size,cdr3_nt,cdr3_aa
TRBD2,TRBJ2-4,TRBV6-2/TRBV6-3,NA,TGTGCCAGCAGTTATAGTAGCGGGAGTACCAAAAACATTCAGTACTTC,CASSYSSGSTKNIQYF
NA,TRBJ2-3,TRBV6-5,NA,TGTGCCAGCAGTTACCGTCAGGGCACAGATACGCAGTATTTT,CASSYRQGTDTQYF
TRBD2,TRBJ2-4,TRBV2,NA,TGTGCCAGCCGGTTGCGGGAGGGCCTGGAAAACATTCAGTACTTC,CASRLREGLENIQYF
NA,TRBJ2-7,TRBV29-1,few,TGCAGCGCGAAAGGACACAGCTCCTACGAGCAGTACTTC,CSAKGHSSYEQYF
TRBD2,TRBJ2-3,TRBV7-8,NA,TGTGCCAGCACCAATTTCCGTAGCGGGCAGGACCGCGCAGATACGCAGTATTTT,CASTNFRSGQDRADTQYF
NA,TRBJ2-1,TRBV9,NA,TGTGCCAGCAGCCCAAGCACCTACAATGAGCAGTTCTTC,CASSPSTYNEQFF
NA,TRBJ1-1,TRBV7-2,many,TGTGCCAGCAGCTTAGATCCGGGCATGAACACTGAAGCTTTCTTT,CASSLDPGMNTEAFF
NA,TRBJ2-3,TRBV7-2,few,TGTGCCAGCAGCTCCCGCTTTCAGGGAGCAGATACGCAGTATTTT,CASSSRFQGADTQYF
NA,TRBJ1-5,TRBV28,NA,TGTGCCACCGAGAGCAATCAGCCCCAGCATTTT,CATESNQPQHF
TRBD1,TRBJ1-6,TRBV6-5,NA,TGTGCCAGCAGTACTGGACAGGGCTTGGGAAATTCACCCCTCCACTTT,CASSTGQGLGNSPLHF
TRBD2,TRBJ2-1,TRBV10-3,many,TGTGCCATCAGTGAGTCGGCGGTTCTAGCGGGAGGCGGGTACTACAATGAGCAGTTCTTC,CAISESAVLAGGGYYNEQFF
NA,TRBJ2-5,TRBV4-1,NA,TGCGCCAGCAGCCAAGGCCCACGGGAGACCCAGTACTTC,CASSQGPRETQYF
TRBD1,TRBJ2-1,TRBV7-2,many,TGTGCCAGCAGCCCCGGGACAGGGTGGAATGAGCAGTTCTTC,CASSPGTGWNEQFF
NA,TRBJ2-6,TRBV5-3,NA,TGTGCCAGCAGCCGGCAACTTAACTCTGGGGCCAACGTCCTGACTTTC,CASSRQLNSGANVLTF
TRBD2,TRBJ2-1,TRBV19,NA,TGTGCCAGTAGTATTGGACTAGCGGGGGTGGGGCGCAATGAGCAGTTCTTC,CASSIGLAGVGRNEQFF
NA,TRBJ1-1,TRBV7-9,few,TGTGCCAGCAGCTTAGTAGCCCAGAACACTGAAGCTTTCTTT,CASSLVAQNTEAFF
NA,TRBJ2-7,TRBV7-8,NA,TGTGCCAGCAAGCAACAGGAGTCCTACGAGCAGTACTTC,CASKQQESYEQYF
TRBD1,TRBJ2-1,TRBV7-2,many,TGTGCCAGCAGCTTGCTTCCTCCGCGGACAGGTTCCCGGATTGAGCAGTTCTTC,CASSLLPPRTGSRIEQFF
TRBD2,TRBJ2-1,TRBV5-1,NA,TGCGCCAGCAGCTTGGTGGCTAGCGGGGGGGGTGAGCAGTTCTTC,CASSLVASGGGEQFF
NA,TRBJ1-2,TRBV28,few,TGTGCCAGCAGGACAAATACTAACTATGGCTACACCTTC,CASRTNTNYGYTF
NA,TRBJ2-7,TRBV18,NA,TGTGCCAGCTCTTCCTACTCCTACGAGCAGTACTTC,CASSSYSYEQYF
NA,TRBJ2-1,TRBV4-1,few,TGCGCCAGCAGCCACAAGATTGTGGAGGATGAGCAGTTCTTC,CASSHKIVEDEQFF
NA,TRBJ2-1,TRBV7-2,many,TGTGCCAGCAGCTCCCGCGGTAATCGGTTCAATGAGCAGTTCTTC,CASSSRGNRFNEQFF
NA,TRBJ2-3,TRBV12-3/TRBV12-4,NA,TGTGCCAGCAGTTCCGACTCAGATACGCAGTATTTT,CASSSDSDTQYF
TRBD2,TRBJ2-1,TRBV10-1,NA,TGCGCCAGCAGTGAGTCGGGGTCTAGCGGGAGGGTTGGCGAGCAGTTCTTC,CASSESGSSGRVGEQFF
NA,TRBJ2-3,TRBV2,NA,TGTGCCAGTAATCGAGGCGGGAGCACAGATACGCAGTATTTT,CASNRGGSTDTQYF
NA,TRBJ1-1,TRBV4-3,NA,TGCGCCAGCAGCCCTCAGGCAGGAGTGAACACTGAAGCTTTCTTT,CASSPQAGVNTEAFF
NA,TRBJ1-5,TRBV6-2/TRBV6-3,many,TGTGCCAGCAGCTGGAGGGACAATCAGCCCCAGCATTTT,CASSWRDNQPQHF
NA,TRBJ2-1,TRBV19,NA,TGTGCCAGTACTCAGGCTAGCAGCTACAATGAGCAGTTCTTC,CASTQASSYNEQFF
NA,TRBJ2-1,TRBV27,once,TGTGCCAGCAGTTTAAGACCTAGCAGGAGTAGTCGGAATGAGCAGTTCTTC,CASSLRPSRSSRNEQFF
NA,TRBJ2-1,TRBV6-1,few,TGTGCCAGCACCTCATACAATGAGCAGTTCTTC,CASTSYNEQFF
TRBD1,TRBJ1-1,TRBV10-3,NA,TGTGCCATCAGTGAGACAGGGGGCACTGAAGCTTTCTTT,CAISETGGTEAFF
NA,TRBJ1-1,TRBV7-9,NA,TGTGCCAGCAGCTTCGAAGGACTAGAAGCTTTCTTT,CASSFEGLEAFF
TRBD2,TRBJ2-1,TRBV6-2/TRBV6-3,few,TGTGCCAGCAGTTACCCCGGGACTAGCGGGAGTAATGAGCAGTTCTTC,CASSYPGTSGSNEQFF
NA,TRBJ2-1,TRBV12-3/TRBV12-4,NA,TGTGCCAGCAGTTTTTCGGGTTTTGAGCAGTTCTTC,CASSFSGFEQFF
NA,TRBJ1-1,TRBV7-8,few,TGTGCCAGCAGCTTATGGCCAGATGAAGCTTTCTTT,CASSLWPDEAFF